This TCR beta chain was recorded in a study of shared clonotypes between healthy human individuals. The CDR3 loop spans 16 amino acids. CDR1 and CDR2 (germline): SGHTA, FQGNSA. J gave up 0 bases and V 6 bases, and 7 bases lay outside the gene matches. Assay: immunoSEQ multiplex PCR; the TCRdb copy retains only in-frame clones and omits some. The top ten hold roughly 0.13% of the sample, which has some 2,400,000 clones, approximately 96% seen once. The chain couples TRBV7-2 to TRBJ2-1; TRBD2 matches 8 bases. This clonotype originated in a man younger than 35 in good health. The sample was naive CD4+ T cells sorted from blood. Sample subset: CD45RA+ positively selected. This CDR3 is CASRYGLASSYNEQFF. The CDR3 coding sequence is TGTGCCAGCAGATACGGACTAGCCAGCTCCTACAATGAGCAGTTCTTC.